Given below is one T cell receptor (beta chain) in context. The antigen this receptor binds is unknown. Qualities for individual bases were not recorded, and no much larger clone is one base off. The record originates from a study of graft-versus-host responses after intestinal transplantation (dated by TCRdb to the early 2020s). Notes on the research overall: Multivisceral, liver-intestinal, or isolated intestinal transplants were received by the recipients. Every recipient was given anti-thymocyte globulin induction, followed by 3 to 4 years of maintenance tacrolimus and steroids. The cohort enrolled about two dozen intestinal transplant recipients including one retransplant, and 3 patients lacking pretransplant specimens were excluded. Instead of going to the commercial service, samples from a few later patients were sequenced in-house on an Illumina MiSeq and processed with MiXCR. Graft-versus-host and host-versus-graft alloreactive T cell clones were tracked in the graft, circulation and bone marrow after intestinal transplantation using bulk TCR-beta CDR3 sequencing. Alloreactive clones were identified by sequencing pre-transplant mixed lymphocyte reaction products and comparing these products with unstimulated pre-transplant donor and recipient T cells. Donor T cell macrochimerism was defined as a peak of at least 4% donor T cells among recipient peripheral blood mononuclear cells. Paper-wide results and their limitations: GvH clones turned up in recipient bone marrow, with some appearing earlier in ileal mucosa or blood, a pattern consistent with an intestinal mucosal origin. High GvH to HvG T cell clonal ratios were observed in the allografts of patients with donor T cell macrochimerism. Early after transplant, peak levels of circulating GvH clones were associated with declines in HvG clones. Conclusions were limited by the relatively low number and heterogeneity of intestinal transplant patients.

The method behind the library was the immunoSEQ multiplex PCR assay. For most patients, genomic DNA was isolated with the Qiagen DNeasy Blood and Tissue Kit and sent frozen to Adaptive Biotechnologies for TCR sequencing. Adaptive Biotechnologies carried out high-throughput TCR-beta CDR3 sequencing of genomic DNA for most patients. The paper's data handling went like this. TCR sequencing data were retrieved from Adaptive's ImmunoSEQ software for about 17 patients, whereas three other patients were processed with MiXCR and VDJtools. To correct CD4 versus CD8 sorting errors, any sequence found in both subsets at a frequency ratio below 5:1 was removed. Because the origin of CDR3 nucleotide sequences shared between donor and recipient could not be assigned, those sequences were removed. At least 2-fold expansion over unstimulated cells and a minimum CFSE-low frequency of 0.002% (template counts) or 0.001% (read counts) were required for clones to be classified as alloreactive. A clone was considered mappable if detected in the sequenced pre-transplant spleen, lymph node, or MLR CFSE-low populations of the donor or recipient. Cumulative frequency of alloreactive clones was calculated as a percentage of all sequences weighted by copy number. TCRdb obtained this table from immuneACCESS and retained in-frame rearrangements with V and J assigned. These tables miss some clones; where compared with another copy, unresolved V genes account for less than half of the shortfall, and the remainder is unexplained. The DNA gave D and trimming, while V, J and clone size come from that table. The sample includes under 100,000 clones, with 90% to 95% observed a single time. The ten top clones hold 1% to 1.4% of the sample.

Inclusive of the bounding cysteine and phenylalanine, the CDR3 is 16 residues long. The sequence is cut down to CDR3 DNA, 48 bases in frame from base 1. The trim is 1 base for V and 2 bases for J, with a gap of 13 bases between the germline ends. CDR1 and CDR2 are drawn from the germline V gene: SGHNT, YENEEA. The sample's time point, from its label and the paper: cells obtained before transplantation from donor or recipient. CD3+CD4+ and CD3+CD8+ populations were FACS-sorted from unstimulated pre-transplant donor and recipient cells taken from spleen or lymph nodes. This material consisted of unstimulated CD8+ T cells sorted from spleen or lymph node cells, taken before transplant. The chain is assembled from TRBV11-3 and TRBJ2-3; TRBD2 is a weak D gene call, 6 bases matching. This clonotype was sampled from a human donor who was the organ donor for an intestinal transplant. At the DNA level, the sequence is TGTGCCAGCAGCTTAGGGGACGGGGGTTTCACAGATACGCAGTATTTT. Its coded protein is CASSLGDGGFTDTQYF.